The T cell receptor beta chain described here comes from a study of T cells after posttransplantation cyclophosphamide. Only one count was recorded for this clone. Generated by immunoSEQ multiplex PCR, the TCRdb table keeps only in-frame clones and is missing some. Among about 52,000 clones listed, 85% to 95% were seen once. The CDR3 sequence is 12 residues long. Trimming stripped 0 bases from V and 4 bases from J, with 2 bases between. In germline, CDR1 is SGHNT, CDR2 YYREEE (reference sequence). The source is a woman aged 25 to 39 in good health and a related stem cell transplant donor. The chain is built from TRBV5-4 and TRBJ1-3, with D unclear. Sequenced sample: PBMCs. In nucleotides, the CDR3 is TGTGCCAGCAGCTTGGCGGGAAACACCATATATTTT. It codes for CASSLAGNTIYF.